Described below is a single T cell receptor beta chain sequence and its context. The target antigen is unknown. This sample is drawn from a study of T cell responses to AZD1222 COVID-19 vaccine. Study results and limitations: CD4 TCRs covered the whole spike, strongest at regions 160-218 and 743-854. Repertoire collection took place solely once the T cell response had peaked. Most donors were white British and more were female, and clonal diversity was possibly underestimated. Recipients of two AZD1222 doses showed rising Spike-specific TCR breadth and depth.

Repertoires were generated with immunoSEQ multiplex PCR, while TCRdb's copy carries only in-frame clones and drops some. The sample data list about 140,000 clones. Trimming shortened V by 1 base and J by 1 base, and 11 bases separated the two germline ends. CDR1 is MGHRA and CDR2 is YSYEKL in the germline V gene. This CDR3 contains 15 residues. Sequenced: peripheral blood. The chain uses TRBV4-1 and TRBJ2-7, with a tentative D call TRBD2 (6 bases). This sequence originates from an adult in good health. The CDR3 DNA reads TGCGCCAGCAGCCAAGTCTGGGACTCTTCCTACGAGCAGTACTTC. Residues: CASSQVWDSSYEQYF.